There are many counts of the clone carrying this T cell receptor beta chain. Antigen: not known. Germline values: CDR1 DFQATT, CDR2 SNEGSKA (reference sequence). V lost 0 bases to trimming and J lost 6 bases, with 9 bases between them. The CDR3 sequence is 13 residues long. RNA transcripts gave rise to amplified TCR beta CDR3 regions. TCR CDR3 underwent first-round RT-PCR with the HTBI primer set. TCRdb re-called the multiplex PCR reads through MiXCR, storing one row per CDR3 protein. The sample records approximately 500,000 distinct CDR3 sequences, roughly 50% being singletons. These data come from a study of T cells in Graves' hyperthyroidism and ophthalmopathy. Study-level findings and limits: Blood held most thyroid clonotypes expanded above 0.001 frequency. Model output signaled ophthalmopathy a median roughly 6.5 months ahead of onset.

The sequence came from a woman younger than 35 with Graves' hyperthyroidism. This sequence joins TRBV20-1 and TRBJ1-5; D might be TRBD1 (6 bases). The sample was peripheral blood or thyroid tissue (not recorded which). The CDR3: CSARDSRGQPQHF. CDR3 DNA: TGCAGTGCTAGAGATTCCAGGGGTCAGCCCCAGCATTTT.